The sequence of this T cell receptor (beta chain) was determined in a study of T-cell reconstitution after alpha-beta-depleted transplantation in children. Unique molecular identifiers featured in how the TCRbeta library was prepared. MiXCR, run by TCRdb on the PCR reads, gives a single entry per CDR3 protein. The sample consists of about 58,000 distinct CDR3 sequences, approximately 46% of them appearing once. V lost 5 bases and J 6 bases, leaving 8 bases between the germline ends. From germline, CDR1 is MGHDK and CDR2 SYGVNS. The CDR3 has 11 residues. V usage is TRBV25-1 and J usage is TRBJ2-7; no firm D call. The sample was PBMCs, mostly from graft donor cells, taken 360 days after TCRalphabeta/CD19-depleted stem cell transplant. The TCR originated in a male patient aged 10 to 17 who had a stem cell transplant for acute lymphoblastic leukemia, so the T cells may come from the graft donor. CDR3 DNA: TGTGCCAGCAGTAGGGTGACCGAGCAGTACTTC. Its translation is CASSRVTEQYF.